Sequencing of this T cell receptor (beta chain) was carried out in a study of OX40 agonist ivuxolimab in advanced cancers. Here immunoSEQ multiplex PCR was the method, and the copy in TCRdb shows in-frame clones only, minus some. The sample includes fewer than 90,000 clones, about 82% seen only once; the top ten take approximately 1%. The CDR3 loop spans 14 amino acids. Germline CDR1 and CDR2: MNHNS and SASEGT. Trimming cost V 8 bases and J 0 bases, with 12 bases left between them. This TCR was sampled from an adult with an advanced solid tumor such as melanoma, head and neck, liver or kidney cancer. Sequenced here: CD4+ or CD8+ T cells sorted from blood, sampled in a trial of the OX40 agonist ivuxolimab. The gene calls are TRBV6-1 and TRBJ2-3; TRBD2 might be the D (6 bases). The CDR3 is CASGRAGSTDTQYF. As DNA, the CDR3 is TGTGCCAGCGGAAGGGCGGGGAGCACAGATACGCAGTATTTT.